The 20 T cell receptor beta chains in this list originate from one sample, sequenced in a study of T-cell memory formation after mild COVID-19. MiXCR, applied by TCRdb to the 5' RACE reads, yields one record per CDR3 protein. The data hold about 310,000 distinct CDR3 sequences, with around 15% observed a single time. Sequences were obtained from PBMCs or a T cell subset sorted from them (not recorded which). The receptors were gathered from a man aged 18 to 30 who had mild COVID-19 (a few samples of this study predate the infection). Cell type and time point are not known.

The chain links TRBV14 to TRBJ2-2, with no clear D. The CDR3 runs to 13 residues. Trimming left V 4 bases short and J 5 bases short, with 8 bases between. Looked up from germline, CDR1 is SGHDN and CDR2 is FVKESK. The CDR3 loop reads CASSLRLTGELFF. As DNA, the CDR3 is TGTGCCAGCAGCCTTAGGTTAACCGGGGAGCTGTTTTTT.

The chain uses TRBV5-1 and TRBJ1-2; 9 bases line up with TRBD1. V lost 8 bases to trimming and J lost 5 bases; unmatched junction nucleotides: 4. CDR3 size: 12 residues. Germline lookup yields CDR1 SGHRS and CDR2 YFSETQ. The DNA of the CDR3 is TGCGCCAGTGGACAGGGGAGGTATGGCTACACCTTC. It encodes CASGQGRYGYTF.

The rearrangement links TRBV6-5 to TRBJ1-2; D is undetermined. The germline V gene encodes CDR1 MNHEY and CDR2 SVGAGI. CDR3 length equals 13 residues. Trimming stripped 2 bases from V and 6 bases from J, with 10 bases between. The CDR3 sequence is CASSYANRDGYTF. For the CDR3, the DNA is TGTGCCAGCAGTTACGCAAATCGGGATGGCTACACCTTC.

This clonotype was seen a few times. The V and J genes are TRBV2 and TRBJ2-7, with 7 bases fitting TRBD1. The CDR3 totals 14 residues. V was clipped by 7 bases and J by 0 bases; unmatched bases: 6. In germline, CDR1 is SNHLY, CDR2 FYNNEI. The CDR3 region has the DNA TGTGCCAGCAAGGACAGGTACACCTCCTACGAGCAGTACTTC. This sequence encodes CASKDRYTSYEQYF.

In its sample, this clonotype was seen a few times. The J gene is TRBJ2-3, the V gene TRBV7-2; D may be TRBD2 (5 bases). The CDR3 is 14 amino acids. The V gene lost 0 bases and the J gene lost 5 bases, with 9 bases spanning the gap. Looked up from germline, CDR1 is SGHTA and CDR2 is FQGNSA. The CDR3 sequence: CASSLARRGDTQYF. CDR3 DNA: TGTGCCAGCAGCTTAGCAAGACGGGGAGATACGCAGTATTTT.

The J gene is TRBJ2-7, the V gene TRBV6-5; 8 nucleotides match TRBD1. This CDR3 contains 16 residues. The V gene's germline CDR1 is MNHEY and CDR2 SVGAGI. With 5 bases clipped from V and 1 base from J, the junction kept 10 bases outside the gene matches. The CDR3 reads CASSPRSGGRSYEQYV. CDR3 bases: TGTGCCAGCAGTCCCCGATCAGGGGGCAGGTCCTACGAGCAGTACGTC.

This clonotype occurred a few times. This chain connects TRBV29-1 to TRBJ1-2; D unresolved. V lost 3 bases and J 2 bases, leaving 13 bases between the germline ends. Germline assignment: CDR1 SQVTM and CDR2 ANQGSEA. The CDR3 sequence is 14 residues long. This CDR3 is CSVDSRTGNYGYTF. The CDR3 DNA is TGCAGCGTTGACAGCCGGACGGGAAACTATGGCTACACCTTC. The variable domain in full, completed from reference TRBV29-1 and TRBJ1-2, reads SAVISQKPSRDICQRGTSLTIQCQVDSQVTMMFWYRQQPGQSLTLIATANQGSEATYESGFVIDKFPISRPNLTFSTLTVSNMSPEDSSIYLCSVDSRTGNYGYTFGSGTRLTVV.

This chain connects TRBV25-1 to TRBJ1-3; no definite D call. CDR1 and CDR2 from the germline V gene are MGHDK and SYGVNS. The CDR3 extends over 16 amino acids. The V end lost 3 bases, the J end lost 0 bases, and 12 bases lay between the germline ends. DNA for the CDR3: TGTGCCAGCAGTGATCTTAGCCGAAACTCTGGAAACACCATATATTTT. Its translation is CASSDLSRNSGNTIYF.

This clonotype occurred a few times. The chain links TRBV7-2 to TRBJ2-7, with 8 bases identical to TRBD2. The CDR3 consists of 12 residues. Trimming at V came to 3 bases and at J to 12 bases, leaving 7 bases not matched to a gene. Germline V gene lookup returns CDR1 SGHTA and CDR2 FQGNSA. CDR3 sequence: CASSFGSGVRYF. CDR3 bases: TGTGCCAGCAGCTTCGGTAGCGGGGTCCGGTACTTC.

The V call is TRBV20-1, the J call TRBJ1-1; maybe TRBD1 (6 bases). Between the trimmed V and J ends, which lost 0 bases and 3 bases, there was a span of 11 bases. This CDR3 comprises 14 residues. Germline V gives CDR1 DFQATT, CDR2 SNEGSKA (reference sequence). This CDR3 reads CSARDPRGDTEAFF. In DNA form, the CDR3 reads TGCAGTGCTAGAGACCCGAGGGGGGACACTGAAGCTTTCTTT.

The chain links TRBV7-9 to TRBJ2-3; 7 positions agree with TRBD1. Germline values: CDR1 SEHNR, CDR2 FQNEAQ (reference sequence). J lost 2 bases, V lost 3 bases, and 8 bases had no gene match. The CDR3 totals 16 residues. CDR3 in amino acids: CASSFSRQGFTDTQYF. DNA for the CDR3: TGTGCCAGCAGCTTCTCGCGACAGGGCTTCACAGATACGCAGTATTTT.

The CDR3 here is CATRPGVTDTQYF. The CDR3 DNA reads as TGTGCCACCAGACCTGGGGTGACAGATACGCAGTATTTT. V and J are TRBV11-2 and TRBJ2-3; no reliable D call. CDR1 SGHAT and CDR2 FQNNGV come from the germline V gene. This CDR3 is built from 13 residues. V dropped 10 bases and J dropped 3 bases, with 14 bases sitting between them.

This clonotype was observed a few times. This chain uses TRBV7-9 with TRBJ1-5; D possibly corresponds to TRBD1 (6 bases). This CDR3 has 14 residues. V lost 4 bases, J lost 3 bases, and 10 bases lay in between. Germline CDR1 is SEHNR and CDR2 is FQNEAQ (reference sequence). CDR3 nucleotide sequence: TGTGCCAGCAGCTCAACAGGGACCAATCAGCCCCAGCATTTT. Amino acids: CASSSTGTNQPQHF.

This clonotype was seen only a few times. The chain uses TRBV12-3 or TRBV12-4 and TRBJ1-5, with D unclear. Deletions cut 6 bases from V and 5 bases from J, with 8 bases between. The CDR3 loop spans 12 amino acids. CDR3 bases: TGTGCCAGCAGGGTGACTGATCAGCCCCAGCATTTT. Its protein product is CASRVTDQPQHF.

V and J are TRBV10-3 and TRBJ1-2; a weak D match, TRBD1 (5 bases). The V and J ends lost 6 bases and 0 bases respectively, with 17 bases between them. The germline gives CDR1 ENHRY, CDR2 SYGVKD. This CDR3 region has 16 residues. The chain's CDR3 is CAIRSGDSLANYGYTF. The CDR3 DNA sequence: TGTGCCATCAGATCCGGAGACAGTCTAGCTAACTATGGCTACACCTTC.

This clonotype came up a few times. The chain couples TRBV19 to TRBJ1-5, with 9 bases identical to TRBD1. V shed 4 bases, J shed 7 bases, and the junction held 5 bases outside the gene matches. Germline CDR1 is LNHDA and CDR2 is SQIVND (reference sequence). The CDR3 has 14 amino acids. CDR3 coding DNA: TGTGCCAGTAGTACCACAGGGGGCGGCCAGCCCCAGCATTTT. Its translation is CASSTTGGGQPQHF.

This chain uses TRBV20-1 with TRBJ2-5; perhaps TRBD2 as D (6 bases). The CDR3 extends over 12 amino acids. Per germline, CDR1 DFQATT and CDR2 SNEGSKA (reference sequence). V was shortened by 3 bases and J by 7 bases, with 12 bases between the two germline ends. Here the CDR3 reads CSASNQGLTQYF. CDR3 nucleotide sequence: TGCAGTGCTAGTAATCAGGGACTGACCCAGTACTTC.

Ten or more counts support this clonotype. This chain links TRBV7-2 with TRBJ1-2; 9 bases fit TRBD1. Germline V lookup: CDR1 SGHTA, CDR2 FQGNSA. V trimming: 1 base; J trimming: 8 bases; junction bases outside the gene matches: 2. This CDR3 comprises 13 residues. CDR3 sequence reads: CASSLDRGHGYTF. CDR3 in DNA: TGTGCCAGCAGCTTAGACAGGGGGCACGGCTACACCTTC. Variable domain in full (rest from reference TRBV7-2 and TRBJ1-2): GAGVSQSPSNKVTEKGKDVELRCDPISGHTALYWYRQSLGQGLEFLIYFQGNSAPDKSGLPSDRFSAERTGGSVSTLTIQRTQQEDSAVYLCASSLDRGHGYTFGSGTRLTVV.

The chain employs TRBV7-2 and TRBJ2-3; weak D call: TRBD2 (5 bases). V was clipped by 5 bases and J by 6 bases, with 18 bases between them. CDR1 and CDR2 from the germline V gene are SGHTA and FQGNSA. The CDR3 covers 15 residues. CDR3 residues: CASSRRPRGSDTQYF. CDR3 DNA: TGTGCCAGCAGCCGCCGCCCTAGAGGGTCGGATACGCAGTATTTT.

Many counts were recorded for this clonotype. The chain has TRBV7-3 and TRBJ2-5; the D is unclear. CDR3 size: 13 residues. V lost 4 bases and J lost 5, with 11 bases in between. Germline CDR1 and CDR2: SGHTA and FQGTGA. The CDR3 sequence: CASSSSTLETQYF. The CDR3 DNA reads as TGTGCCAGCAGCTCCTCCACGTTGGAGACCCAGTACTTC.